The rows below give T cell receptor beta chains drawn from one sample of a study of blood T cell repertoires in COVID-19. Measured with immunoSEQ multiplex PCR; TCRdb has only the in-frame clones, and not every one. Of under 110,000 clones in the sample, roughly four fifths were seen once. What was sequenced was peripheral blood. The receptors stem from a man older than 75 with COVID-19, enrolled during active disease. The CDR3 runs from the conserved cysteine through the conserved F or W. A D gene is named only where the DNA matches it firmly. The size field is filled for only some rows; it gives once, few, many or a size class.

TRBD2	TRBJ2-1	TRBV28	NA	CASSPSGHRGEEQFF	TGTGCCAGCAGTCCTAGCGGGCACCGCGGGGAGGAGCAGTTCTTC
NA	TRBJ2-2	TRBV7-2	NA	CASSATSRNTGELFF	TGTGCCAGCAGCGCTACTAGCAGGAACACCGGGGAGCTGTTTTTT
TRBD2	TRBJ2-2	TRBV11-3	NA	CASSLYAGGTGELFF	TGTGCCAGCAGCTTATACGCGGGAGGAACCGGGGAGCTGTTTTTT
TRBD2	TRBJ2-3	TRBV25-1	once	CASSAAGGWDTQYF	TGTGCCAGCAGTGCCGCGGGGGGGTGGGATACGCAGTATTTT
TRBD1	TRBJ2-2	TRBV5-6	few	CASSSWDRDTGELFF	TGTGCCAGCAGCTCCTGGGACAGAGACACCGGGGAGCTGTTTTTT
TRBD2	TRBJ2-5	TRBV2	NA	CASSGGTSGSEETQYF	TGTGCCAGCAGTGGCGGGACTAGCGGGAGCGAAGAGACCCAGTACTTC
NA	TRBJ2-7	TRBV20-1	NA	CSGNRVREQYF	TGCAGTGGTAACAGGGTACGGGAGCAGTACTTC
NA	TRBJ1-3	TRBV7-9	NA	CASSRAEGNTIYF	TGTGCCAGCAGCCGAGCTGAAGGAAACACCATATATTTT
TRBD1	TRBJ2-3	TRBV19	NA	CASSDRATDTQYF	TGTGCCAGTAGCGACAGGGCGACAGATACGCAGTATTTT
TRBD1	TRBJ2-3	TRBV2	NA	CASSFADRDSSTDTQYF	TGTGCCAGCAGTTTTGCGGACAGGGACTCTAGCACAGATACGCAGTATTTT
NA	TRBJ1-4	TRBV3-1/TRBV3-2	NA	CASSQDLPGAGVEKLFF	TGTGCCAGCAGCCAAGATCTTCCAGGGGCAGGGGTTGAAAAACTGTTTTTT
TRBD1	TRBJ2-4	TRBV7-8	NA	CASSLAPPRALTGVSSNIQYF	TGTGCCAGCAGCTTAGCTCCCCCCCGTGCTTTGACAGGGGTCAGCTCAAACATTCAGTACTTC
NA	TRBJ1-5	TRBV5-8	once	CASSFLEGTTNQPQHF	TGTGCCAGCAGCTTCCTTGAGGGGACAACGAATCAGCCCCAGCATTTT
TRBD2	TRBJ2-7	TRBV11-2	few	CASSFMDGGGYEQYF	TGTGCCAGCAGCTTTATGGATGGCGGGGGCTACGAGCAGTACTTC
TRBD1	TRBJ1-2	TRBV30	NA	CAGRDREDFNYGYTF	TGTGCCGGCCGGGACAGGGAAGATTTTAACTATGGCTACACCTTC
TRBD1	TRBJ2-6	TRBV10-3	NA	CAISEGRTGNSGANVLTF	TGTGCCATCAGTGAGGGCCGGACAGGGAACTCTGGGGCCAACGTCCTGACTTTC
NA	TRBJ2-4	TRBV6-5	NA	CASSYSPTKNIQYF	TGTGCCAGCAGTTACAGCCCTACCAAAAACATTCAGTACTTC
TRBD1	TRBJ2-3	TRBV29-1	NA	CSVLDRSTDTQYF	TGCAGCGTTCTGGACAGGTCCACAGATACGCAGTATTTT
NA	TRBJ1-1	TRBV14	NA	CASSQVEGRAFF	TGTGCCAGCAGCCAAGTGGAGGGGCGAGCTTTCTTT
NA	TRBJ1-2	TRBV5-6	NA	CASRQSGVNGYTF	TGTGCCAGCAGGCAGTCGGGGGTCAATGGCTACACCTTC
TRBD2	TRBJ2-7	TRBV6-6	NA	CASSFIAGPGYEQYF	TGTGCCAGCAGTTTCATAGCGGGGCCGGGTTACGAGCAGTACTTC
NA	TRBJ2-3	TRBV7-9	NA	CASSRSGGTDTQYF	TGTGCCAGCAGCCGTAGCGGTGGCACAGATACGCAGTATTTT
NA	TRBJ2-4	TRBV5-5	NA	CASSLSVGANIQYF	TGTGCCAGCAGCTTGTCGGTAGGGGCAAACATTCAGTACTTC
NA	TRBJ1-2	TRBV4-1	NA	CASSQVSDSPGYTF	TGCGCCAGCAGCCAAGTCAGTGACAGCCCCGGCTACACCTTC
TRBD2	TRBJ2-3	TRBV2	NA	CASSGGFLAGGSTDTQYF	TGTGCCAGCAGTGGGGGGTTCCTAGCGGGAGGGAGCACAGATACGCAGTATTTT
TRBD1	TRBJ2-5	TRBV6-6	NA	CASSGTVEETQYF	TGTGCCAGCAGTGGGACAGTGGAAGAGACCCAGTACTTC
NA	TRBJ2-7	TRBV5-6	few	CASSLTVYEQYF	TGTGCCAGCAGCCTAACTGTCTACGAGCAGTACTTC
TRBD1	TRBJ1-2	TRBV5-8	once	CASSLGTGRVEGYTF	TGTGCCAGCAGCTTGGGGACAGGGCGGGTAGAAGGCTACACCTTC
TRBD2	TRBJ2-7	TRBV7-6	NA	CASSSLAGGSYEQYF	TGTGCCAGCAGCTCGTTAGCGGGAGGGTCCTACGAGCAGTACTTC
TRBD1	TRBJ2-6	TRBV28	NA	CASSLTGGSGANVLTF	TGTGCCAGCAGTTTAACAGGGGGCTCTGGGGCCAACGTCCTGACTTTC
NA	TRBJ2-1	TRBV6-5	NA	CASSYGSGALNEQFF	TGTGCCAGCAGTTACGGATCTGGGGCACTCAATGAGCAGTTCTTC
NA	TRBJ2-3	TRBV7-9	once	CASSTLRSSQYF	TGTGCCAGCAGCACCCTGAGAAGCTCGCAGTATTTT
NA	TRBJ1-5	TRBV19	NA	CASSLYHRDQPQHF	TGTGCCAGTAGTCTATACCACAGGGACCAGCCCCAGCATTTT
NA	TRBJ1-2	TRBV7-2	NA	CASRMGRTQGYTF	TGTGCCAGCAGGATGGGTAGGACTCAAGGCTACACCTTC
NA	TRBJ2-7	TRBV5-5	NA	CASSLVVGASYEQYF	TGTGCCAGCAGCTTGGTGGTGGGGGCTTCCTACGAGCAGTACTTC
NA	TRBJ2-7	TRBV6-4	NA	CASSDRGYEQYF	TGTGCCAGCAGTGACAGGGGGTACGAGCAGTACTTC
TRBD2	TRBJ2-7	TRBV9	few	CASSAAIAGAGEQYF	TGTGCCAGCAGCGCGGCGATAGCGGGAGCGGGGGAGCAGTACTTC
TRBD1	TRBJ1-4	TRBV14	NA	CASSRPGQGSEKLFF	TGTGCCAGCAGCCGGCCGGGACAGGGGTCCGAAAAACTGTTTTTT
TRBD1	TRBJ2-1	TRBV6-6	once	CASTKTGGNEQFF	TGTGCCAGCACCAAGACAGGGGGGAATGAGCAGTTCTTC
NA	TRBJ2-1	TRBV20-1	NA	CSASSLSYNEQFF	TGCAGTGCTAGTAGCCTCTCCTACAATGAGCAGTTCTTC